These T cell receptor beta chains were read from a single sample in a study of T cell responses to AZD1222 COVID-19 vaccine. Assay: immunoSEQ multiplex PCR; the TCRdb copy retains only in-frame clones and omits some. This table has roughly 150,000 clones, roughly 88% appearing once. Sample: peripheral blood, taken on day 0 of MenACWY control vaccination. The source of these receptors is an adult in good health. CDR3s include the opening cysteine and the closing phenylalanine or tryptophan. A D gene is named only where the DNA matches it firmly. For some rows the clone size is stated as once, few or many, or as a class when expanded; others skip it.

clone size	D gene	V gene	J gene	CDR3 DNA	CDR3 protein
once	TRBD2	TRBV7-3	TRBJ2-1	TGTGCCAGCAGCAGGACTAGTTACAATGAGCAGTTCTTC	CASSRTSYNEQFF
.	.	TRBV4-2	TRBJ2-7	TGTGCCAGCAGCCCTAGTGAGACAGGAACCTACGAGCAGTACTTC	CASSPSETGTYEQYF
.	TRBD2	TRBV6-5	TRBJ2-7	TGTGCCAGCAGTTACGCCGGTACCTGGGAGGGCAACGAGCAGTACTTC	CASSYAGTWEGNEQYF
.	.	TRBV4-2	TRBJ1-5	TGTGCCAGCAGCCAAGACGGGGATATTGGGAGCAATCAGCCCCAGCATTTT	CASSQDGDIGSNQPQHF
.	.	TRBV7-2	TRBJ1-3	TGTGCCAGCAGCCAAGCACAGATAGCTGGAAACACCATATATTTT	CASSQAQIAGNTIYF
.	.	TRBV12-3/TRBV12-4	TRBJ2-7	TGTGCCAGCAGCCGGAGGGCCAGCGAGCAGTACTTC	CASSRRASEQYF
.	.	TRBV7-2	TRBJ1-1	TGTGCCAGCAGCTTAAGAAGGGAAACTGAAGCTTTCTTT	CASSLRRETEAFF
.	.	TRBV11-2	TRBJ1-2	TGTGCCAGCAGCTTAGACAATAACTATGGCTACACCTTC	CASSLDNNYGYTF
.	TRBD2	TRBV19	TRBJ2-5	TGTGCCAGTAGTATTCGGCGGGGGGGCTCGGAGACCCAGTACTTC	CASSIRRGGSETQYF
.	.	TRBV6-5	TRBJ2-1	TGTGCCAGCAGTCTCAGGGGTCACTCCTACAATGAGCAGTTCTTC	CASSLRGHSYNEQFF
.	.	TRBV5-1	TRBJ2-1	TGCGCCAGCAGCTGGGGACTTCGGGACTTCGACCGGGAGCAGTTCTTC	CASSWGLRDFDREQFF
.	TRBD1	TRBV5-1	TRBJ2-2	TGCGCCAGCCAGGGACAGGGGACCGGGGAGCTGTTTTTT	CASQGQGTGELFF
.	.	TRBV19	TRBJ1-2	TGTGCCAGTAGTTTCATCAGGGATACCAGATATGGCTACACCTTC	CASSFIRDTRYGYTF
once	.	TRBV6-2/TRBV6-3	TRBJ1-5	TGTGCCAGCAGTTACCGGTATAGCAATCAGCCCCAGCATTTT	CASSYRYSNQPQHF
.	.	TRBV9	TRBJ1-1	TGTGCCAGCAGCCCCCGAGGACGGGGTGAAGCTTTCTTT	CASSPRGRGEAFF
.	.	TRBV29-1	TRBJ1-1	TGCAGCGTGGGGGAGAGGACTGAAGCTTTCTTT	CSVGERTEAFF
once	TRBD1	TRBV19	TRBJ1-4	TGTGCATGTAAGGGACAGACGAATGAAAAACTGTTTTTT	CACKGQTNEKLFF
few	.	TRBV11-3	TRBJ2-2	TGTGCCAGCAGTTCCAGACAGACGAGTTCTCCGAACACCGGGGAGCTGTTTTTT	CASSSRQTSSPNTGELFF
.	.	TRBV7-6	TRBJ2-1	TGTGCCAGCAGCTTAGGGCCACAGCAGTTCTTC	CASSLGPQQFF
.	.	TRBV7-3	TRBJ2-5	TGTGCCAGCAGCTCTAGGGTGCTGGAGACCCAGTACTTC	CASSSRVLETQYF
.	TRBD1	TRBV7-9	TRBJ1-4	TGTGCCAGCAGTTTGGACAGGGGTAATGAAAAACTGTTTTTT	CASSLDRGNEKLFF
.	TRBD1	TRBV27	TRBJ1-2	TGTGCCAGCAGTTTAACAAGGACAGGGTATGGCTACACCTTC	CASSLTRTGYGYTF
.	.	TRBV6-2/TRBV6-3	TRBJ1-5	TGTGCCAGCAGTTACTCCACGAGATATGGGGGGGACATAAGCAATCAGCCCCAGCATTTT	CASSYSTRYGGDISNQPQHF